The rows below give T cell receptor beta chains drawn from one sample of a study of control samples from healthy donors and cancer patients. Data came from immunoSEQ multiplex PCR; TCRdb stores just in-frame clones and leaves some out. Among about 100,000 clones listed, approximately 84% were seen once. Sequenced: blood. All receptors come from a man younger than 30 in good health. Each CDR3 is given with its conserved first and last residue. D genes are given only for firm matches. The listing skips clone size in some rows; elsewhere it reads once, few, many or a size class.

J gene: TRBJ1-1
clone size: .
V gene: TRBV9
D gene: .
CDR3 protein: CASSAAGQINTEAFF
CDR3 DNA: TGTGCCAGCAGCGCCGCGGGTCAGATAAACACTGAAGCTTTCTTT

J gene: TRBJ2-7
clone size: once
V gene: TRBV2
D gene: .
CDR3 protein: CASLAQGRLFEQYF
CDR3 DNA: TGTGCCAGCCTTGCCCAGGGGAGACTGTTCGAGCAGTACTTC

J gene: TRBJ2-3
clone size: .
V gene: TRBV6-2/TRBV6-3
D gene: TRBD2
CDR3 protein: CASSYTVAGGRTDTQYF
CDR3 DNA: TGTGCCAGCAGTTACACCGTAGCGGGGGGTCGGACAGATACGCAGTATTTT

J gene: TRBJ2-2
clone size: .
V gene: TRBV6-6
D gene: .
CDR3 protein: CASRELRGEYTGELFF
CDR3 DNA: TGTGCCAGCAGAGAACTCAGGGGCGAATACACCGGGGAGCTGTTTTTT

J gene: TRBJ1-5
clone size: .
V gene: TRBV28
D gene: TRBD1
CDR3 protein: CASSAGWTGGGNQPQHF
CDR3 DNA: TGTGCCAGCAGTGCGGGTTGGACAGGGGGAGGCAATCAGCCCCAGCATTTT

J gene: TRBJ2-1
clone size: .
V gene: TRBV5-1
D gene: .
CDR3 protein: CASSIDPLSNEQFF
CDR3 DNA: TGCGCCAGCAGCATCGACCCGCTGAGCAATGAGCAGTTCTTC

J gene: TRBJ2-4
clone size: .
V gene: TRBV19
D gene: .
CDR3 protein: CASSDTPVTVKNIQYF
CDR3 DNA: TGTGCCAGTAGTGACACCCCCGTGACGGTGAAAAACATTCAGTACTTC

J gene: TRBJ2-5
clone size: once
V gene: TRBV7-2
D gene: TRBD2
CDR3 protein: CASSFRLAGGGGQETQYF
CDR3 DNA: TGTGCCAGCAGCTTTCGGCTAGCGGGGGGCGGGGGGCAAGAGACCCAGTACTTC

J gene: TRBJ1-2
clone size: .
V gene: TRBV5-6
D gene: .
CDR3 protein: CASSVRKGFYGYTF
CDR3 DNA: TGTGCCAGCAGCGTGAGGAAGGGATTCTATGGCTACACCTTC

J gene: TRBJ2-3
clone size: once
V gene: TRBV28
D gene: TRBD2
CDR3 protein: CASSPDTSGGPRGYTDTQYF
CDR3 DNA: TGTGCCAGCAGTCCCGATACTAGCGGGGGGCCACGGGGGTACACAGATACGCAGTATTTT

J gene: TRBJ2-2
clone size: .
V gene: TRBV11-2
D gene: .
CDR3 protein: CASSLDRNTGELFF
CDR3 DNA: TGTGCCAGCAGCTTAGACCGGAACACCGGGGAGCTGTTTTTT

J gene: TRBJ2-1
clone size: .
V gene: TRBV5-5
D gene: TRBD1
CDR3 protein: CASSQQGANYNEQFF
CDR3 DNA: TGTGCCAGCAGCCAACAGGGGGCTAACTACAATGAGCAGTTCTTC

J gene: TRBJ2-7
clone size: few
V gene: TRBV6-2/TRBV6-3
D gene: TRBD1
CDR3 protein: CASSYASQTGYRYEQYF
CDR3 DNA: TGTGCCAGCAGTTACGCCTCCCAGACAGGGTACCGGTACGAGCAGTACTTC

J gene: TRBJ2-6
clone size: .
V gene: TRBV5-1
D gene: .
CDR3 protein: CASSLGSGAGANVLTF
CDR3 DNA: TGCGCCAGCAGCTTGGGATCGGGGGCTGGGGCCAACGTCCTGACTTTC

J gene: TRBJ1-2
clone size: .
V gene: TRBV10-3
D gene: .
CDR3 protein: CAIWAGDGYTF
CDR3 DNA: TGTGCCATCTGGGCAGGGGACGGCTACACCTTC

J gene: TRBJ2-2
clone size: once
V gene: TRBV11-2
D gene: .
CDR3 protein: CASSLDRGELFF
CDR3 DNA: TGTGCCAGCAGCTTAGATCGAGGGGAGCTGTTTTTT

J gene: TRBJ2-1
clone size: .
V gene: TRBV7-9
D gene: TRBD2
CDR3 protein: CASSSQRGGRNEQFF
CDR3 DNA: TGTGCCAGCAGCTCCCAGCGGGGGGGCCGAAATGAGCAGTTCTTC

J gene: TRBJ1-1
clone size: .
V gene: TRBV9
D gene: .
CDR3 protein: CASSGVAGGTEAFF
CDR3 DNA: TGTGCCAGCAGTGGGGTGGCGGGGGGCACTGAAGCTTTCTTT

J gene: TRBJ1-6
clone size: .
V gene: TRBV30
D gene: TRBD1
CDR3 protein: CARNRGTEDSPLHF
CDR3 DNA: TGTGCCCGGAATCGAGGGACAGAAGATTCACCCCTCCACTTT

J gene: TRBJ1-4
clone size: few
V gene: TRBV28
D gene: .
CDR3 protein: CASSWGLHEKLFF
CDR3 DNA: TGTGCCAGCAGTTGGGGCCTGCATGAAAAACTGTTTTTT

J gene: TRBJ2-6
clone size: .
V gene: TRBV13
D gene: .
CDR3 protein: CASIGAHSGANVLTF
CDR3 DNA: TGTGCCAGCATAGGGGCTCACTCTGGGGCCAACGTCCTGACTTTC

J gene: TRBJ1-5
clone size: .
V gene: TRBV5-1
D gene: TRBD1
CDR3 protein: CAGSLGQGRQPQHF
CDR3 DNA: TGCGCCGGCAGTTTAGGACAGGGCCGACAGCCCCAGCATTTT

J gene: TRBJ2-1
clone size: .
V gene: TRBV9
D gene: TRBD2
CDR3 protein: CASREGESSYNEQFF
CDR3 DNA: TGTGCCAGCCGGGAGGGGGAGTCTTCTTACAATGAGCAGTTCTTC

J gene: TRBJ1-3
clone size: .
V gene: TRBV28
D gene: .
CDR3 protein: CASSQIWTRWGSGNTIYF
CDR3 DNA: TGTGCCAGCAGTCAAATCTGGACTAGGTGGGGCTCTGGAAACACCATATATTTT

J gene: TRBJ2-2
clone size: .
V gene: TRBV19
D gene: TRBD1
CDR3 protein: CASSTQGLSTGELFF
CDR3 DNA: TGTGCCAGTAGTACACAGGGGTTGAGCACCGGGGAGCTGTTTTTT

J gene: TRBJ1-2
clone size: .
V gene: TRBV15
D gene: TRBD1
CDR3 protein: CATSRVTGANYGYTF
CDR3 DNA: TGTGCCACCAGCAGAGTAACAGGGGCTAACTATGGCTACACCTTC

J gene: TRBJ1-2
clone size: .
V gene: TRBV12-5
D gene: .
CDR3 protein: CASGLVRGIYGYTF
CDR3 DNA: TGTGCTAGTGGTTTGGTACGGGGGATTTATGGCTACACCTTC

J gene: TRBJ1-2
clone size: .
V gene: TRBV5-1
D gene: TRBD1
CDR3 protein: CASSIGQGYGYTF
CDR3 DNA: TGCGCCAGCAGCATAGGACAGGGCTATGGCTACACCTTC

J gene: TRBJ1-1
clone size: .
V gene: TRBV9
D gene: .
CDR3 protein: CASSSMGTEAFF
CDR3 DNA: TGTGCCAGCAGCTCTATGGGCACTGAAGCTTTCTTT

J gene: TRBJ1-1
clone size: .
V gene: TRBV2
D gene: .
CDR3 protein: CASSLTGTTEAFF
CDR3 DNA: TGTGCCAGCAGCCTGACAGGTACCACTGAAGCTTTCTTT

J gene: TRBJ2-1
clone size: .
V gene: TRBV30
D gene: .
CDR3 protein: CAWSVLGTGNEQFF
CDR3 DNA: TGTGCCTGGAGTGTACTTGGAACGGGGAATGAGCAGTTCTTC

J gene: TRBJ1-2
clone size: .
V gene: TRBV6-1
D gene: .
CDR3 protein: CASSEDDGHSYGYTF
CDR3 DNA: TGTGCCAGCAGTGAAGACGATGGACATAGCTATGGCTACACCTTC

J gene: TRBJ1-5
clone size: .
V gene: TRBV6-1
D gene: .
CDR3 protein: CASSEQGSSNQPQHF
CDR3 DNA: TGTGCCAGCAGTGAACAGGGATCTAGCAATCAGCCCCAGCATTTT

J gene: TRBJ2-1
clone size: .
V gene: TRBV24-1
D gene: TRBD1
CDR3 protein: CATGQDTDNEQFF
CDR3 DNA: TGTGCCACCGGACAGGACACCGACAATGAGCAGTTCTTC

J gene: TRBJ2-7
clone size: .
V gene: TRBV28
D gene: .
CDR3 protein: CASSLPNFREQYF
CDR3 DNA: TGTGCCAGCAGTTTGCCCAACTTCCGGGAGCAGTACTTC

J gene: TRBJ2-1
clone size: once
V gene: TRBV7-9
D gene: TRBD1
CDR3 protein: CASSLGRGRRNEQFF
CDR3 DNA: TGTGCCAGCAGCTTAGGTAGGGGGCGTAGGAATGAGCAGTTCTTC

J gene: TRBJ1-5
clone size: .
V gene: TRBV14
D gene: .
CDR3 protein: CASWRQSNQPQHF
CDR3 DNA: TGTGCCAGCTGGCGACAGAGCAATCAGCCCCAGCATTTT

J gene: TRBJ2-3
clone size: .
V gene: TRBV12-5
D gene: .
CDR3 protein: CASGRDSHPTSTDTQYF
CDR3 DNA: TGTGCTAGTGGCCGAGACAGCCACCCTACTAGCACAGATACGCAGTATTTT

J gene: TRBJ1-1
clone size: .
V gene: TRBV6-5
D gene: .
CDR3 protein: CASSYRVYTEAFF
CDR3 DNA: TGTGCCAGCAGTTACAGGGTATACACTGAAGCTTTCTTT

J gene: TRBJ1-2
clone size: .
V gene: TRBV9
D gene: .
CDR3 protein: CASSVDLAQPNYGYTF
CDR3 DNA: TGTGCCAGCAGCGTAGATCTGGCACAGCCTAACTATGGCTACACCTTC

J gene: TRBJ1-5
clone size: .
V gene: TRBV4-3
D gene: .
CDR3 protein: CASSQDSGPNQPQHF
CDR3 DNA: TGCGCCAGCAGCCAAGATTCCGGGCCGAATCAGCCCCAGCATTTT